Listed below are T cell receptor beta chains from one sample, sequenced in a study of cytomegalovirus exposure and HLA in healthy donors. Clones were sequenced by immunoSEQ multiplex PCR, and TCRdb holds only the in-frame ones, with some missing. Seen here are 70,000 to 90,000 clones, more than 55% observed once, and the top ten hold over 4.5%. The sequencing input was PBMCs. The origin of the receptors is a man aged 55 to 70 in good health and CMV-seropositive. The CDR3 runs from the conserved cysteine through the conserved F or W. The D gene is left open where the match is weak. The size field is filled for only some rows; it gives once, few, many or a size class.

cdr3_length	clone_size	d_call	j_call	v_call	cdr3_aa	cdr3_nt
13	few	.	TRBJ2-7	TRBV7-3	CASSLTGLTEQYF	TGTGCCAGCAGCTTAACGGGACTTACAGAGCAGTACTTC
15	.	TRBD1	TRBJ1-5	TRBV6-1	CASSLRDRGFQPQHF	TGTGCCAGCAGTCTCCGGGACAGGGGCTTTCAGCCCCAGCATTTT
18	.	.	TRBJ1-4	TRBV5-5	CASSPLRAGELTNEKLFF	TGTGCCAGCAGCCCTCTTAGGGCCGGGGAACTAACTAATGAAAAACTGTTTTTT
19	.	.	TRBJ2-2	TRBV4-1	CASSQDETRPFANTGELFF	TGCGCCAGCAGCCAAGATGAGACACGGCCGTTCGCGAACACCGGGGAGCTGTTTTTT
14	.	TRBD2	TRBJ2-5	TRBV29-1	CSVRTSGGWETQYF	TGCAGCGTGCGGACTAGCGGGGGGTGGGAGACCCAGTACTTC
14	few	.	TRBJ1-2	TRBV19	CASSPIPGAAGYTF	TGTGCCAGTAGTCCAATCCCAGGGGCTGCAGGCTACACCTTC
13	.	.	TRBJ1-1	TRBV7-9	CASSRGQNTEAFF	TGTGCCAGCAGCCGGGGACAGAACACTGAAGCTTTCTTT
14	once	TRBD1	TRBJ2-7	TRBV6-5	CASSYRDRGFEQYF	TGTGCCAGCAGTTACCGGGACAGGGGCTTCGAGCAGTACTTC
15	few	.	TRBJ2-5	TRBV7-9	CASSTDRFGQETQYF	TGTGCCAGCAGCACCGACAGGTTCGGGCAAGAGACCCAGTACTTC
14	.	.	TRBJ1-5	TRBV27	CASSLNKAGQPQHF	TGTGCCAGCAGTCTCAATAAAGCAGGACAGCCCCAGCATTTT
13	.	.	TRBJ1-2	TRBV6-6	CASSYPGVGGYTF	TGTGCCAGCAGTTACCCAGGGGTGGGAGGCTACACCTTC
14	.	.	TRBJ2-2	TRBV7-9	CASSLVRDTGELFF	TGTGCCAGCAGCTTAGTCAGGGATACCGGGGAGCTGTTTTTT
15	once	.	TRBJ2-7	TRBV6-1	CASSEPGTISYEQYF	TGTGCCAGCAGTGAACCAGGGACAATCTCCTACGAGCAGTACTTC
15	.	.	TRBJ2-7	TRBV6-6	CASSPSPDSSYEQYF	TGTGCCAGCAGCCCAAGTCCGGACAGCTCCTACGAGCAGTACTTC
18	.	.	TRBJ2-7	TRBV19	CASSIQGSSPTFSYEQYF	TGTGCCAGTAGTATTCAGGGGAGTTCTCCAACCTTCTCCTACGAGCAGTACTTC
15	.	.	TRBJ2-6	TRBV30	CAWSPRGYGANVLTF	TGTGCCTGGAGCCCGCGAGGGTACGGGGCCAACGTCCTGACTTTC
13	.	.	TRBJ2-1	TRBV5-1	CASSILERNEQFF	TGCGCCAGCAGCATTCTGGAGCGCAATGAGCAGTTCTTC
13	.	TRBD1	TRBJ1-2	TRBV19	CASSPWDRESYTF	TGTGCCAGTAGTCCCTGGGACAGGGAAAGCTACACCTTC
15	.	TRBD2	TRBJ2-7	TRBV4-1	CASSQLAGALYEQYF	TGCGCCAGCAGCCAGCTAGCGGGAGCGTTGTACGAGCAGTACTTC
16	.	.	TRBJ2-2	TRBV7-9	CASSLPSRANTGELFF	TGTGCCAGCAGCTTACCCTCTAGAGCGAACACCGGGGAGCTGTTTTTT
16	.	.	TRBJ2-5	TRBV7-2	CASSLGLAGPQETQYF	TGTGCCAGCAGCTTAGGGCTGGCGGGACCACAAGAGACCCAGTACTTC
17	.	.	TRBJ2-3	TRBV18	CASSPRAGQARTDTQYF	TGTGCCAGCTCACCTAGAGCGGGACAGGCAAGGACAGATACGCAGTATTTT
15	.	.	TRBJ1-5	TRBV6-5	CASSYSTRAGQPQHF	TGTGCCAGCAGTTACTCGACGAGAGCGGGTCAGCCCCAGCATTTT
17	.	TRBD2	TRBJ2-5	TRBV25-1	CASSEFSSGSYQETQYF	TGTGCCAGCAGTGAATTTAGTAGCGGGAGTTACCAAGAGACCCAGTACTTC
15	.	.	TRBJ1-1	TRBV18	CASSPPQGRSTEAFF	TGTGCCAGCTCACCACCGCAGGGTAGGAGCACTGAAGCTTTCTTT
17	.	TRBD1	TRBJ1-1	TRBV4-1	CASSQVGTGGMNTEAFF	TGCGCCAGCAGCCAGGTAGGGACAGGGGGCATGAACACTGAAGCTTTCTTT
18	.	.	TRBJ1-3	TRBV19	CASSKTETYGSGGNTIYF	TGTGCCAGTAGCAAGACAGAAACTTATGGATCTGGTGGAAACACCATATATTTT
15	.	.	TRBJ2-3	TRBV30	CAWSGARGIADTQYF	TGTGCCTGGAGTGGGGCTAGAGGGATCGCAGATACGCAGTATTTT
14	few	TRBD1	TRBJ1-1	TRBV19	CASSIDRGADEAFF	TGTGCCAGTAGTATCGACAGGGGGGCTGATGAAGCTTTCTTT